This entry describes one TCR beta chain. The protocol was immunoSEQ multiplex PCR, while the TCRdb copy is restricted to in-frame clones and leaves out a portion. This table has fewer than 650,000 clones, 85% to 90% appearing once. Germline V lookup: CDR1 SGHTS, CDR2 YDEGEE. The CDR3 extends over 17 amino acids. The V end lost 2 bases, the J end lost 0 bases, and 15 bases lay between the germline ends. During active infection, Seattle patients enrolled and were then monitored through disease. This entry belongs to a study of blood T cell repertoires in COVID-19. Looking at the study overall: There were acute and convalescent COVID-19 samples, and they came from the United States, Italy and Spain.

What was sequenced was peripheral blood. The chain carries TRBV5-8 and TRBJ1-3, with D perhaps TRBD1 (6 bases). The receptor was derived from a woman in her forties or fifties with COVID-19, enrolled during active disease. The CDR3: CASSFTGQFFSGNTIYF. In nucleotides, the CDR3 is TGTGCCAGCAGCTTCACCGGACAGTTCTTCTCTGGAAACACCATATATTTT.